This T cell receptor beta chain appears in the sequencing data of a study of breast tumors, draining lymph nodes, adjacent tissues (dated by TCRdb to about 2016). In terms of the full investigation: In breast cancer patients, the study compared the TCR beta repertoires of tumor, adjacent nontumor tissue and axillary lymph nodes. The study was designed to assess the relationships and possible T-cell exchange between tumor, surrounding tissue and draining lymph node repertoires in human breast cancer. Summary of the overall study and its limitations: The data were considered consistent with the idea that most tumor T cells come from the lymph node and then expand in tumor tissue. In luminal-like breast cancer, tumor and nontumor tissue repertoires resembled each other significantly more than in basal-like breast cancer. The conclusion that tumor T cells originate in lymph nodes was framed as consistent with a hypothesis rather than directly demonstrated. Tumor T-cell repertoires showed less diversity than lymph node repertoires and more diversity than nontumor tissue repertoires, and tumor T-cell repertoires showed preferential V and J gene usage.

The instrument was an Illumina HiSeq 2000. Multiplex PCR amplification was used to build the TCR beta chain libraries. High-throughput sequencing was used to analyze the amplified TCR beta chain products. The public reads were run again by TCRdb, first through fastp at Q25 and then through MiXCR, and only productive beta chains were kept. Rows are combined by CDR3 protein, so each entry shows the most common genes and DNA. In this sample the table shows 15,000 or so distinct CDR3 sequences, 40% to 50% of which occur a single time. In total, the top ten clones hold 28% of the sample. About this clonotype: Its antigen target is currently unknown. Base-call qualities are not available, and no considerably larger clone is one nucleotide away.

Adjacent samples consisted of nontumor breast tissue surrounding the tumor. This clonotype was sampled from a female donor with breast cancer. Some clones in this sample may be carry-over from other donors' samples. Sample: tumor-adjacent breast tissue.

CDR3 loop: CASSTGGQGFTGELFF. DNA sequence: TGTGCCAGTAGTACCGGCGGACAGGGTTTCACCGGGGAGCTGTTTTTT. In this chain, TRBV19 is recombined with TRBJ2-2, with 8 bases aligning to TRBD1. Unmatched junction bases come to 8, with V trimmed by 4 bases and J by 4 bases. For CDR1 and CDR2, the germline V gene (reference sequence) lists LNHDA and SQIVND. The CDR3 measures 16 amino acids from cysteine to phenylalanine. The read is trimmed to its CDR3 DNA, 48 bases read in frame from base 1.